The 28 T cell receptor beta chains below come from one sample, sequenced in a study of shared clonotypes between healthy human individuals. The assay was immunoSEQ multiplex PCR, and TCRdb's table has in-frame clones only and misses some. The sample holds more than 2 million clones, roughly 93% seen once. Naive CD8 cells, CD45RO-negative and positively selected for CCR7, excluded terminally differentiated effector memory CD45RA+ cells. The sequencing sample was made of naive CD8+ T cells from PBMCs. The source of these receptors is a young man in good health. Some clones in this sample may be carry-over from other donors' samples.

This clone was picked up one time. The chain carries TRBV6-6 and TRBJ2-1, with 7 bases lining up with TRBD2. V trimming: 2 bases; J trimming: 5 bases; junction bases outside the gene matches: 6. CDR3 size: 15 residues. From germline, CDR1 is MNHNY and CDR2 SVGAGI (reference sequence). In nucleotides, the CDR3 is TGTGCCAGCAGTTACCCGGGAGGCCAGAACAATGAGCAGTTCTTC. Translation gives CASSYPGGQNNEQFF.

The chain recombines TRBV5-4 with TRBJ2-7; D may correspond to TRBD1 or TRBD2 (5 bases each). CDR3 size: 15 residues. Germline-derived CDR1 and CDR2 are SGHNT and YYREEE (reference sequence). The ends were cut back, 3 bases at V and 2 bases at J, with 15 bases in the middle. CDR3 DNA: TGTGCCAGCAGCTGGACCCGGGACCCGACCTACGAGCAGTACTTC. It yields the protein CASSWTRDPTYEQYF.

As DNA, the CDR3 is TGTGCCAGCAGTTTTTTCGTGGGAGGTAACTACGAGCAGTACTTC. The encoded protein is CASSFFVGGNYEQYF. The chain joins TRBV27 to TRBJ2-7; weak D call: TRBD2 (6 bases). Germline loops: CDR1 MNHEY, CDR2 SMNVEV (reference sequence). V lost 3 bases to trimming and J lost 3 bases, with 15 bases between them. The CDR3 has 15 residues.

Worth noting for this clone: Other nucleotide sequences from this sample produce the same CDR3. The chain carries TRBV15 and TRBJ2-7; D call uncertain. V shed 1 base and J shed 0 bases, with 7 bases lying between them. This CDR3 has 14 residues. Germline V CDR1 and CDR2: LNHNV, YYDKDF (reference sequence). In nucleotides, the CDR3 is TGTGCCACCAGCAGAGCCGAAGGCTCCTACGAGCAGTACTTC. Its protein is CATSRAEGSYEQYF.

The chain carries TRBV25-1 and TRBJ2-7; D is uncertain. The CDR3 has 15 amino acids. With 4 bases removed from V and 0 bases from J, the gap between germline ends came to 13 bases. Germline CDR1 reads MGHDK; CDR2 reads SYGVNS. The CDR3 nucleotides read TGTGCCAGCAGTGGCGACTGGCTCAGCTCCTACGAGCAGTACTTC. Translation gives CASSGDWLSSYEQYF.

The chain carries TRBV6-5 and TRBJ2-7; weak D call: TRBD2 (6 bases). Looked up from germline, CDR1 is MNHEY and CDR2 is SVGAGI. V lost 6 bases and J 5 bases, leaving 20 bases between the germline ends. The length of the CDR3 is 15 residues. The CDR3 here is CASSLGGRVGDEQYF. The CDR3 coding sequence is TGTGCCAGCAGCCTCGGGGGAAGGGTGGGGGACGAGCAGTACTTC.

The CDR3 DNA is TGTGCCAGCAGTGGGTCCGTCAAGAGGGGCTACACCTTC. This gives the protein CASSGSVKRGYTF. The chain couples TRBV6-1 to TRBJ1-2, with D unresolved. The V and J ends lost 4 bases and 8 bases respectively, with 14 bases between them. This CDR3 region has 13 residues. Germline CDR1 is MNHNS and CDR2 is SASEGT.

The chain links TRBV27 to TRBJ1-5; D is unresolved. V was shortened by 3 bases and J by 6 bases, with 12 bases between the two germline ends. This CDR3 comprises 14 residues. Per germline, CDR1 MNHEY and CDR2 SMNVEV (reference sequence). In nucleotides, the CDR3 is TGTGCCAGCAGTTTTCGGGCAGTGAGTCAGCCCCAGCATTTT. It is translated as CASSFRAVSQPQHF.

V is TRBV5-1 and J is TRBJ2-3; D is perhaps TRBD2 (6 bases). The CDR3 has 15 residues. The V end lost 9 bases, the J end lost 1 base, and 18 bases lay between the germline ends. Per germline, CDR1 SGHRS and CDR2 YFSETQ. In DNA, the CDR3 is TGCGCCACCACCAGCGGGCGATCTGGCACAGATACGCAGTATTTT. This gives the protein CATTSGRSGTDTQYF.

In regard to this clone: Other DNA sequences within the sample encode an identical CDR3. The gene calls are TRBV5-1 and TRBJ2-7, with 10 nucleotides matching TRBD1. Germline values: CDR1 SGHRS, CDR2 YFSETQ. This CDR3 is built from 14 residues. V dropped 4 bases and J dropped 3; count of bases not matched to a gene: 4. The CDR3 DNA is TGCGCCAGCAGCGACCGGGACAGGGGCTACGAGCAGTACTTC. Translated, it gives CASSDRDRGYEQYF.

Notes on this clone: Mismatch with germline at one junction end may stem from a read error. The chain links TRBV5-4 to TRBJ1-1; TRBD1 matches 9 bases. This CDR3 region has 16 residues. Germline CDR1 and CDR2: SGHNT and YYREEE (reference sequence). CDR3 DNA: TGCGCCAGCAGCCTGAGTGGGGCCGGGACAGGGAGGGATGCTTTCTTT. Translated: CASSLSGAGTGRDAFF.

The V gene is TRBV11-2, the J gene TRBJ2-6; D call uncertain. The CDR3 spans 18 residues. Between the trimmed V and J ends, which lost 3 bases and 0 bases, there was a span of 15 bases. The germline V gene has CDR1 SGHAT and CDR2 FQNNGV. The CDR3 nucleotides are TGTGCCAGCAGCTTCTTCCCCGCCGAAACCTCTGGGGCCAACGTCCTGACTTTC. Its protein product is CASSFFPAETSGANVLTF. The entire variable domain, with the rest obtained from reference TRBV11-2 and TRBJ2-6, is as follows: EAGVAQSPRYKIIEKRQSVAFWCNPISGHATLYWYQQILGQGPKLLIQFQNNGVVDDSQLPKDRFSAERLKGVDSTLKIQPAKLEDSAVYLCASSFFPAETSGANVLTFGAGSRLTVL.

The chain is built from TRBV10-1 and TRBJ2-5, with D possibly called TRBD1 or TRBD2 (7 bases each). Germline V gives CDR1 WNHNN, CDR2 SYGVQD (reference sequence). The CDR3 extends over 15 amino acids. The V end lost 6 bases, the J end lost 0 bases, and 14 bases lay between the germline ends. CDR3 residues: CASSPQGGYQETQYF. For the CDR3, the DNA is TGCGCCAGCAGCCCCCAGGGGGGGTACCAAGAGACCCAGTACTTC.

The chain couples TRBV7-2 to TRBJ2-6; D unresolved. Germline CDR1 is SGHTA and CDR2 is FQGNSA. V was clipped by 4 bases and J by 0 bases, with 10 bases between them. This CDR3 spans 16 amino acids. CDR3: CASSWAGRSGANVLTF. CDR3 coding DNA: TGTGCCAGCAGCTGGGCAGGACGCTCTGGGGCCAACGTCCTGACTTTC. Combining the CDR3 with reference TRBV7-2 and TRBJ2-6 gives the whole variable domain GAGVSQSPSNKVTEKGKDVELRCDPISGHTALYWYRQSLGQGLEFLIYFQGNSAPDKSGLPSDRFSAERTGGSVSTLTIQRTQQEDSAVYLCASSWAGRSGANVLTFGAGSRLTVL.

V is TRBV5-1 and J is TRBJ2-7, with D uncertain. Germline-derived CDR1 and CDR2 are SGHRS and YFSETQ. The CDR3 has 14 amino acids. The V gene lost 4 bases and the J gene lost 1 base, with 12 bases spanning the gap. The CDR3 nucleotides are TGCGCCAGCAGCCCCTCGTTGCGGTCCTACGAGCAGTACTTC. It specifies CASSPSLRSYEQYF.

The V call is TRBV13, the J call TRBJ2-3; tentative D call: TRBD1 (6 bases). The CDR3 consists of 12 residues. Germline V gives CDR1 PRHDT, CDR2 FYEKMQ (reference sequence). With 4 bases removed from V and 13 bases from J, the gap between germline ends came to 15 bases. CDR3 sequence: CASSSSGALEYF. The CDR3 nucleotides are TGTGCCAGCAGCTCCTCAGGGGCCCTCGAGTATTTT.

This clone has just one count. In DNA form, the CDR3 reads TGTGCCAGCAGTATCCGACAGGCCTCTGGGGCCAACGTCCTGACTTTC. Translating gives CASSIRQASGANVLTF. The genes are TRBV27 and TRBJ2-6; weak D call: TRBD1 (6 bases). This CDR3 contains 16 residues. Germline CDR1 and CDR2: MNHEY and SMNVEV (reference sequence). V gave up 5 bases and J gave up 0 bases, with 11 bases separating them.

The rearrangement links TRBV7-9 to TRBJ2-2; 12 bases map to TRBD2. With 5 bases clipped from V and 3 bases from J, the junction kept 7 bases outside the gene matches. This CDR3 has 17 amino acids. Germline V gene sequence: CDR1 SEHNR, CDR2 FQNEAQ (reference sequence). This chain's CDR3 is CASSGPGLAGDTGELFF. CDR3 in DNA: TGTGCCAGCAGCGGGCCGGGACTAGCGGGCGACACCGGGGAGCTGTTTTTT.

The V gene is TRBV7-9, the J gene TRBJ2-1; D not resolved. V was pared by 5 bases and J by 4 bases, with 18 bases between. Germline V gene data show CDR1 as SEHNR and CDR2 as FQNEAQ (reference sequence). The CDR3 totals 16 residues. The CDR3 loop reads CASSPPDGRHYNEQFF. CDR3 nucleotide sequence: TGTGCCAGCAGCCCTCCGGACGGGCGGCATTACAATGAGCAGTTCTTC.

The gene calls are TRBV7-9 and TRBJ2-1; 12 bases map to TRBD2. J gave up 3 bases and V 4 bases, and 7 bases lay outside the gene matches. Germline V gene lookup returns CDR1 SEHNR and CDR2 FQNEAQ (reference sequence). This CDR3 contains 17 residues. The CDR3 region is CASSSTSGRSGYNEQFF. CDR3 coding DNA: TGTGCCAGCAGCTCCACTAGCGGGAGGTCAGGCTACAATGAGCAGTTCTTC.

The chain combines TRBV28 with TRBJ1-5, with no clear D. From germline, CDR1 is MDHEN and CDR2 SYDVKM. The CDR3 is made up of 15 amino acids. V lost 4 bases, J lost 4 bases, and 14 bases lay in between. The CDR3 protein is CASSSGTPGNQPQHF. For the CDR3, the DNA is TGTGCCAGCAGTTCCGGAACCCCGGGGAATCAGCCCCAGCATTTT. The entire variable domain, with the rest obtained from reference TRBV28 and TRBJ1-5, is as follows: DVKVTQSSRYLVKRTGEKVFLECVQDMDHENMFWYRQDPGLGLRLIYFSYDVKMKEKGDIPEGYSVSREKKERFSLILESASTNQTSMYLCASSSGTPGNQPQHFGDGTRLSIL.

The CDR3 here is CASSVGFGRWSNEKLFF. The DNA for the CDR3 is TGTGCCAGCAGCGTAGGGTTTGGGCGGTGGAGTAATGAAAAACTGTTTTTT. The chain links TRBV7-8 to TRBJ1-4; no reliable D call. From germline, CDR1 is SGHVS and CDR2 FQNEAQ. The CDR3 is made up of 17 amino acids. V lost 5 bases and J 4 bases, leaving 20 bases between the germline ends.

The V call is TRBV11-2, the J call TRBJ2-1; 11 bases line up with TRBD2. Germline lookup yields CDR1 SGHAT and CDR2 FQNNGV. This CDR3 has 16 amino acids. Trimming took 4 bases from V and 5 from J; bases not matched to a gene: 7. The CDR3 coding sequence is TGTGCCAGCAGCTCCTTAGCGGGAGGGCCTAACAATGAGCAGTTCTTC. It specifies CASSSLAGGPNNEQFF.

Turning to this clone: Different DNA sequences within this sample yield the same CDR3. This chain joins TRBV29-1 and TRBJ1-2; D perhaps matches TRBD1 (6 bases). V was shortened by 7 bases and J by 4 bases, with 16 bases between the two germline ends. This CDR3 has 13 amino acids. From germline, CDR1 is SQVTM and CDR2 ANQGSEA. CDR3 amino acids: CSALGGGSYGYTF. CDR3 nucleotide sequence: TGCAGCGCACTCGGAGGGGGAAGCTATGGCTACACCTTC.

This chain joins TRBV7-9 and TRBJ2-2; TRBD1 agrees at 8 bases. V lost 5 bases to trimming and J lost 3 bases; unmatched junction nucleotides: 8. CDR1 and CDR2 from the germline V gene are SEHNR and FQNEAQ (reference sequence). This CDR3 comprises 16 residues. The CDR3 sequence: CASSTPDRAHTGELFF. The CDR3 DNA reads TGTGCCAGCAGCACCCCGGACAGGGCCCACACCGGGGAGCTGTTTTTT.

The CDR3 spells CASSQDWLGDYLEVSYEQYF. CDR3 nucleotides: TGCGCCAGCAGCCAAGATTGGCTCGGGGATTACTTAGAGGTATCCTACGAGCAGTACTTC. The chain recombines TRBV4-1 with TRBJ2-7, with D possibly being TRBD2 (5 bases). This CDR3 is built from 20 residues. V was pared by 0 bases and J by 1 base, with 25 bases between. Germline V CDR1 and CDR2: MGHRA, YSYEKL.

This clone appeared a single time. The chain is built from TRBV2 and TRBJ1-2, with 9 bases fitting TRBD1. This CDR3 contains 14 residues. V was clipped by 4 bases and J by 14 bases; unmatched bases: 14. Germline values: CDR1 SNHLY, CDR2 FYNNEI. CDR3 bases: TGTGCCAGCAGTGCGGGAGGGACAGGGCACCTGGGGACCTTC. It encodes CASSAGGTGHLGTF. The complete variable domain, with remaining parts taken from reference TRBV2 and TRBJ1-2, reads EPEVTQTPSHQVTQMGQEVILRCVPISNHLYFYWYRQILGQKVEFLVSFYNNEISEKSEIFDDQFSVERPDGSNFTLKIRSTKLEDSAMYFCASSAGGTGHLGTFGSGTRLTVV.

The rearrangement joins TRBV27 to TRBJ1-2; D might be TRBD1 (5 bases). This CDR3 comprises 13 residues. The germline V and J ends were trimmed by 5 bases and 13 bases, with 20 bases remaining between them. From germline, CDR1 is MNHEY and CDR2 SMNVEV (reference sequence). The CDR3 is CASSPTGPHVPTF. The CDR3, as DNA: TGTGCCAGCAGTCCGACGGGACCTCATGTCCCCACCTTC.